Sequencing of this TCR beta chain was carried out in a study of T cell changes during pregnancy in multiple sclerosis. Clones were sequenced by immunoSEQ multiplex PCR, and TCRdb holds only the in-frame ones, with some missing. The data show around 100,000 clones, over 80% seen once. The junction had 10 bases not matched to a gene; V was cut back by 6 bases and J by 3 bases. The CDR3 spans 15 residues. Germline CDR1 reads SGHRS; CDR2 reads YFSETQ. The material was peripheral blood, obtained after pregnancy. V is TRBV5-1 and J is TRBJ2-3; 7 nucleotides align to TRBD2. The sequence derives from a female donor with multiple sclerosis, enrolled in a pregnancy study. The CDR3 region is CASTISRGETDTQYF. In nucleotides, the CDR3 is TGCGCCAGCACCATATCCCGGGGGGAAACAGATACGCAGTATTTT.